This T cell receptor (beta chain) was recorded in a study of post-analysis software for immune sequencing data. Study-wide context: The patients showed relapsing-remitting, secondary progressive and progressive-relapsing multiple sclerosis courses. Study findings and constraints: When the samples were clustered directly with F measure, those that had been prepared in the same batch showed strong co-clustering. Normalized Chao1 diversity in multiple sclerosis patients fell significantly below that of controls. Patients showed TRBV5-6, TRBV5-1 and TRBV20-1 among a few TRBV segments more frequent than in controls.

The CDR3 covers 14 residues. The germline V and J ends were trimmed by 0 bases and 3 bases, with 8 bases remaining between them. Per germline, CDR1 MNHNS and CDR2 SASEGT. On this clonotype itself: What it recognizes is unknown.

TCR beta cDNA libraries included unique molecular identifiers. T cells numbering about 0.9 to 11 million gave rise to a few hundred thousand cDNA molecules. TCRdb reprocessed the PCR reads via MiXCR and lists one record per CDR3 protein. The data hold 750,000 to 900,000 distinct CDR3 sequences, with 35% to 55% observed a single time. This TCR came from a girl under 18 with multiple sclerosis. Source material: blood. This chain connects TRBV6-1 to TRBJ1-2; weak D call: TRBD1 (5 bases). As DNA, the CDR3 is TGTGCCAGCAGTGAAGCGATAGGGGACTATGGCTACACCTTC. It yields the protein CASSEAIGDYGYTF.